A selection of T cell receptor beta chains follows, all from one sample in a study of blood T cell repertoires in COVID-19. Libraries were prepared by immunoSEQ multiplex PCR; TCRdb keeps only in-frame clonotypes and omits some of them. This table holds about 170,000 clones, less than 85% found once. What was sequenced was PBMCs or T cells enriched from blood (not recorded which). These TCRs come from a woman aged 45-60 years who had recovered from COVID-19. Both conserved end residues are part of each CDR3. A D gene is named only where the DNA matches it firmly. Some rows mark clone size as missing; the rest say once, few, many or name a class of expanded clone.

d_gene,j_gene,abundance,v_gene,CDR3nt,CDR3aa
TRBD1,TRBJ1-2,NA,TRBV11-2,TGTGCCAGCAGCTTAGGTCTCCGGACAGGCCCGAACTATGGCTACACCTTC,CASSLGLRTGPNYGYTF
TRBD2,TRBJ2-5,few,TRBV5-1,TGCGCCAGCAGCTTTCAAGCGGGGGGACAAGAGACCCAGTACTTC,CASSFQAGGQETQYF
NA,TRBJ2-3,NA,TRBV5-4,TGTGCCAGCAGCTTGGCCTCCGGGACACCCAGGGCAGATACGCAGTATTTT,CASSLASGTPRADTQYF
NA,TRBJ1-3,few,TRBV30,TGCGTCGGACAGACGACTGGAAACACCATATATTTT,CVGQTTGNTIYF
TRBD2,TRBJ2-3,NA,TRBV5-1,TGCGCCAGCAGCTTGGCCTTAGCGGGGGGGAGCACAGATACGCAGTATTTT,CASSLALAGGSTDTQYF
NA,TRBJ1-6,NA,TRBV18,TGTGCCAGCTCACCACAGGGGCAAGTTAATTCACCCCTCCACTTT,CASSPQGQVNSPLHF
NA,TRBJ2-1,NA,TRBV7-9,TGTGCCAGCAGCCCCCGACTAGGGCCGGATGAGCAGTTCTTC,CASSPRLGPDEQFF
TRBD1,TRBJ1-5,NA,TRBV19,TGTGCCAGCGAGCACTACAGGGGAAGCAATCAGCCCCAGCATTTT,CASEHYRGSNQPQHF
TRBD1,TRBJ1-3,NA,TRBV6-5,TGTGCCAGCAGTTACGACAGGGGTGCTGGAAACACCATATATTTT,CASSYDRGAGNTIYF
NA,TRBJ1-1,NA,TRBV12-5,TGTGCTAGTGGTTTGGTCTACACTGAAGCTTTCTTT,CASGLVYTEAFF
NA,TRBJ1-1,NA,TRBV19,TGTGCCAGTAGTATAAGGGTCAGGCCACTAAGCGGGAACACTGAAGCTTTCTTT,CASSIRVRPLSGNTEAFF
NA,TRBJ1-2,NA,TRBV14,TGTGCCAGCAGCCCAAACGTGAAGGTCGGGGATGGCTACACCTTC,CASSPNVKVGDGYTF
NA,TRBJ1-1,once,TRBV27,TGTGCCAGCAGTCCCGTGTCGGTGAACACTGAAGCTTTCTTT,CASSPVSVNTEAFF
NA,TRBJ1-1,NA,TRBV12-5,TGTGCTAGTGGTTTATGGGGGGGCACTGAAGCTTTCTTT,CASGLWGGTEAFF
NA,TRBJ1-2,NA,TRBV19,TGTGCCAGTAGTATCTATCTAGGGACTCCCAGAAACTATGGCTACACCTTC,CASSIYLGTPRNYGYTF
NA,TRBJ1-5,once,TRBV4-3,TGCGCCAGCAGCCAAGATTTACCCCGGGGTAAGGTCCGTTATCAGCCCCAGCATTTT,CASSQDLPRGKVRYQPQHF
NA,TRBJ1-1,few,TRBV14,TGTGCCAGCAGCCAAGGGACAACGACGGCCGCTTTCTTT,CASSQGTTTAAFF
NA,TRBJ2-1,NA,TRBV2,TGTGCCAGCACCAAAGAGGGACTTCACAATGAGCAGTTCTTC,CASTKEGLHNEQFF
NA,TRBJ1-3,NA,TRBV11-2,TGTGCCAGCAGCTTACTCGGGACACTTGTAGGAAACACCATATATTTT,CASSLLGTLVGNTIYF
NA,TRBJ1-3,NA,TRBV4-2,TGTGCCAGCAGCCAAGGGCCCTCTGGAAACACCATATATTTT,CASSQGPSGNTIYF
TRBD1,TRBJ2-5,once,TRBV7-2,TGTGCCAGCAGCTTAGCCCTATTGACAGGGGGCTTGGGAGAGACCCAGTACTTC,CASSLALLTGGLGETQYF
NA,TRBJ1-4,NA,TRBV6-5,TGTGCCAGCAGTTACGGGGGGGATGAAAAACTGTTTTTT,CASSYGGDEKLFF
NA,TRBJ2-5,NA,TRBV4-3,TGCGCCAGCAGCCAGGAGGCGGGTGGCCAAGAGACCCAGTACTTC,CASSQEAGGQETQYF
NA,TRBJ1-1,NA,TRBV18,TGTGCCAGCTCACCAACGGTCAACACTGAAGCTTTCTTT,CASSPTVNTEAFF
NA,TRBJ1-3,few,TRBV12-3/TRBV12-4,TGTGCCAGCAGTTTAACTAACGGAAACACCATATATTTT,CASSLTNGNTIYF
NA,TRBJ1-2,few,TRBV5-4,TGTGCCAGCAGCCCCCCCCAGGGCCATGGCTACACCTTC,CASSPPQGHGYTF
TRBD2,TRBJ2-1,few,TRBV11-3,TGTGCCAGCAAAAGAGGGGGGACTAGCTATTTCAATGAGCAGTTCTTC,CASKRGGTSYFNEQFF
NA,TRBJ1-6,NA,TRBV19,TGTGCCAGTAGCCGCGGCCTTAAAGGGGTTTCACCCCTCCACTTT,CASSRGLKGVSPLHF
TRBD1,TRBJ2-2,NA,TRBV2,TGTGCCAGCAGTGAAGGGGTGGGACAGATCACCGGGGAGCTGTTTTTT,CASSEGVGQITGELFF
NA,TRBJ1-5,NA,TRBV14,TGTGCCAGCAGCCAATTTAGAAATCAGCCCCAGCATTTT,CASSQFRNQPQHF
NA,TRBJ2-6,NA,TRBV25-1,TGTGCCAGCACCCGGGGTGGGGCCAACGTCCTGACTTTC,CASTRGGANVLTF
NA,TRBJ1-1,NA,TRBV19,TGTGCCAGTAGTCCCCGGCGGGGGTGGGCTGAAGCTTTCTTT,CASSPRRGWAEAFF
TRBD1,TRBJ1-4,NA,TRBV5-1,TGCGCCAGCCAAACAGGGGGCGACAATGAAAAACTGTTTTTT,CASQTGGDNEKLFF
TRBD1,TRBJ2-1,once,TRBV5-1,TGCGCCAGCAGCTCGACACCGGGACAGGGGAATGGTGAGCAGTTCTTC,CASSSTPGQGNGEQFF
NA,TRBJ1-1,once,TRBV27,TGTGCCAGCAGTTTATTTCGCCGAAGGGACATGAACACTGAAGCTTTCTTT,CASSLFRRRDMNTEAFF
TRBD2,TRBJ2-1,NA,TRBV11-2,TGTGCCAGCAGCTTAGGGGGGTCGAGGGGACTATCCTACAATGAGCAGTTCTTC,CASSLGGSRGLSYNEQFF
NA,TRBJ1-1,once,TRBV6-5,TGTGCCAGCAGCCCCGGAGGGACCATCACTGAAGCTTTCTTT,CASSPGGTITEAFF
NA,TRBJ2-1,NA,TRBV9,TGTGCCAGCAGCGTAGTAGTTACGTCGGGCTACAATGAGCAGTTCTTC,CASSVVVTSGYNEQFF
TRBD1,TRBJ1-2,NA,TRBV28,TGTGCCAGCAGGCGACAGGGGAGTGATGGCTACACCTTC,CASRRQGSDGYTF
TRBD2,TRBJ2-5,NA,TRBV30,TGTGCCTGGCTAGGACTAGCGGGAGCCCAGTACTTC,CAWLGLAGAQYF
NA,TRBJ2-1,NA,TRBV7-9,TGTGCCAGCAGCTTAGGAGGCGGGCCTGAGCAGTTCTTC,CASSLGGGPEQFF
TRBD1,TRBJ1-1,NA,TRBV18,TGTGCCAGCTCCCCGCAGGGGGGAGAAGCTTTCTTT,CASSPQGGEAFF
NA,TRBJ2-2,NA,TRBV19,TGTGCCAGTAGTATGTATTCCGGGGAGCTGTTTTTT,CASSMYSGELFF
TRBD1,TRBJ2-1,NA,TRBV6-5,TGTGCCAGCAGTTCCCGCCGGGACAGGCACTACAATGAGCAGTTCTTC,CASSSRRDRHYNEQFF
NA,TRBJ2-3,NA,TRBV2,TGTGCCAGCACCAGGGATCGCACAGATACGCAGTATTTT,CASTRDRTDTQYF
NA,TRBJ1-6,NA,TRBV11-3,TGTGCCAGCAGCTTCACGGGGTTGAATTCACCCCTCCACTTT,CASSFTGLNSPLHF
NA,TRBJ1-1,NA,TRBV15,TGTGCCACCAGCAGAGATCTGGAGCATGTGAACACTGAAGCTTTCTTT,CATSRDLEHVNTEAFF
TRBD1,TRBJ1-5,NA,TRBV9,TGTGCCAGCAGCAAAACAGGGGCGGCAAATCAGCCCCAGCATTTT,CASSKTGAANQPQHF
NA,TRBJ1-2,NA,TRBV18,TGTGCCAGCTCACCACCCGCAGGGTTACTGGGCTACACCTTC,CASSPPAGLLGYTF
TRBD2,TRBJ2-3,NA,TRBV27,TGTGCCAGCAGTCCGCCCACTAGCGGGAGTACAGATACGCAGTATTTT,CASSPPTSGSTDTQYF
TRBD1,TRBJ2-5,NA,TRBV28,TGTGCCAGCAGTTTCGGGACAGGGGTGGGGGAGACCCAGTACTTC,CASSFGTGVGETQYF
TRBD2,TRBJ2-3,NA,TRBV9,TGTGCCAGCAGCGTAGGGCTAGCGGGAGGGGGGGATACGCAGTATTTT,CASSVGLAGGGDTQYF
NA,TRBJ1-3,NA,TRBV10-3,TGTGCCATCATGTATGGCCAGGCGAAGTCTGGAAACACCATATATTTT,CAIMYGQAKSGNTIYF
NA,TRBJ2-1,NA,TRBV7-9,TGTGCCAGCACCGTGACCGGGATTCTAAATGAGCAGTTCTTC,CASTVTGILNEQFF
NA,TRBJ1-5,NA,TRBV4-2,TGTGCCAGCAGCCAAGGAAAGGGGGGGGCCAATCAGCCCCAGCATTTT,CASSQGKGGANQPQHF
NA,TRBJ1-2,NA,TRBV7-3,TGTGCCAGCAGCCCTTCCCACAGGGATGGCTACACCTTC,CASSPSHRDGYTF
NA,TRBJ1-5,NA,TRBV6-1,TGTGCCAGCAGTGAGCAGGGATTCAATCAGCCCCAGCATTTT,CASSEQGFNQPQHF
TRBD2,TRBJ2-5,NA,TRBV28,TGTGCCAGCAGTTTATTTAGCGGGAGGAGGGAGACCCAGTACTTC,CASSLFSGRRETQYF
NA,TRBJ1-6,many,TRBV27,TGTGCCAGCAGTTTAGTTCGGAGTAATTCACCCCTCCACTTT,CASSLVRSNSPLHF